This TCR beta chain is from a study of vaccination effects on CD4 cells after COVID-19. Remarks on this clone: Antigen: not known.

The authors isolated CD4+ T cells after about 10 days of culture. The protocol was immunoSEQ multiplex PCR, while the TCRdb copy is restricted to in-frame clones and leaves out a portion. The sample yields about 70,000 clones, around 77% seen once. This CDR3 has 14 residues. Germline CDR1 and CDR2: SGHTA and FQGNSA. Trimming shortened V by 1 base and J by 1 base, and 7 bases separated the two germline ends. The sequences come from CD4+ T cells from PBMCs cultured without peptide, collected before COVID-19 vaccination. The clonotype was recovered from a human donor who received a COVID-19 vaccine. V usage is TRBV7-2 and J usage is TRBJ1-1, with a possible D match to TRBD1 (5 bases). In DNA, the CDR3 is TGTGCCAGCAGCTTAGTACAGGCGAACACTGAAGCTTTCTTT. Protein sequence: CASSLVQANTEAFF.